Shown below are 17 T cell receptor beta chains from a single sample sequenced in a study of regulatory T cells in long-lasting Graves disease. Noted time point: newly diagnosed GD, antithyroid drugs for less than 3 months. The TCR library used RNA extracted from PBMCs. HTBI primers from iRepertoire and Arm-PCR of CDR3 regions yielded the TCR beta libraries. TCRdb used MiXCR to reprocess the multiplex PCR reads, holding one entry per CDR3 protein. The data show 500,000 or so distinct CDR3 sequences, with 13% to 15% seen just once and about a sixth held by the top ten. The same data also contributed to another study, on T cells in Graves' hyperthyroidism and ophthalmopathy.

The input for sequencing was peripheral blood mononuclear cells (PBMCs), taken at new diagnosis, from a patient treated with antithyroid drugs. These receptors all come from a woman between 45 and 60 years old with Graves disease.

The genes are TRBV20-1 and TRBJ2-1; 10 bases line up with TRBD1. J lost 7 bases, V lost 8 bases, and 8 bases had no gene match. CDR3 length: 13 residues. Germline V gene lookup returns CDR1 DFQATT and CDR2 SNEGSKA (reference sequence). CDR3 bases: TGCAGTACAGACAGGGGGCAGGTGAATGAGCAGTTCTTC. Its translation is CSTDRGQVNEQFF.

The genes are TRBV28 and TRBJ2-5; D is unclear. From germline, CDR1 is MDHEN and CDR2 SYDVKM. Trimming cost V 2 bases and J 0 bases, with 10 bases left between them. This CDR3 region has 15 residues. CDR3 nucleotide sequence: TGTGCCAGCAGTTTAATGGGTTCAAACCAAGAGACCCAGTACTTC. This encodes CASSLMGSNQETQYF.

This clonotype occurred a few times. The rearrangement joins TRBV12-3 or TRBV12-4 to TRBJ1-5; possible D gene TRBD1, 6 bases. V was clipped by 9 bases and J by 7 bases, with 16 bases between them. The length of the CDR3 is 13 residues. This chain's CDR3 is CASSLQGWQPQHF. In DNA, the CDR3 is TGTGCCAGTAGCTTACAGGGATGGCAGCCCCAGCATTTT.

This clonotype was observed at least ten times. V gene TRBV29-1 combines with J gene TRBJ2-1; the D gene is possibly TRBD2 (5 bases). The CDR3 is made up of 16 amino acids. Germline CDR1 reads SQVTM; CDR2 reads ANQGSEA. Deletions cut 0 bases from V and 0 bases from J, with 12 bases between. The CDR3 spells CSVEDPAEDSYNEQFF. CDR3 bases: TGCAGCGTTGAAGACCCGGCGGAGGACTCCTACAATGAGCAGTTCTTC.

The chain links TRBV4-1 to TRBJ1-1; a weak D match, TRBD1 (5 bases). V lost 0 bases to trimming and J lost 5 bases, with 10 bases between them. CDR1 is MGHRA and CDR2 is YSYEKL in the germline V gene. The CDR3 runs to 14 residues. DNA of the CDR3: TGCGCCAGCAGCCAAGATGAGGGGTTTACTGAAGCTTTCTTT. It codes for CASSQDEGFTEAFF.

This clonotype was seen many times. V gene TRBV28 combines with J gene TRBJ2-1; 9 nucleotides agree with TRBD1. The CDR3 is made up of 13 amino acids. CDR1 is MDHEN and CDR2 is SYDVKM in the germline V gene. The junction had 5 bases not matched to a gene; V was cut back by 5 bases and J by 9 bases. CDR3 sequence: CASSPGQGGEQFF. In nucleotides, the CDR3 is TGTGCCAGCAGTCCGGGACAGGGAGGTGAGCAGTTCTTC.

This clonotype was seen repeatedly, ten times or more. V and J are TRBV20-1 and TRBJ1-1; D is perhaps TRBD1 (6 bases). Germline CDR1 and CDR2: DFQATT and SNEGSKA (reference sequence). The CDR3 covers 13 residues. V lost 2 bases and J 2 bases, leaving 9 bases between the germline ends. CDR3 residues: CSARRQENTEAFF. CDR3 sequence (DNA): TGCAGTGCTAGAAGACAGGAAAACACTGAAGCTTTCTTT.

The table lists this clonotype with many counts. The chain uses TRBV7-8 and TRBJ2-7; D is ambiguous. CDR3 size: 12 residues. V was pared by 4 bases and J by 3 bases, with 7 bases between. Germline loops: CDR1 SGHVS, CDR2 FQNEAQ. CDR3 residues: CASSYDIYEQYF. The CDR3 DNA reads as TGTGCCAGCAGCTACGACATCTACGAGCAGTACTTC.

There are many counts of this clonotype. The rearrangement links TRBV28 to TRBJ1-1; a weak D match, TRBD1 (5 bases). CDR1 is MDHEN, CDR2 SYDVKM, per germline. V gave up 0 bases and J gave up 0 bases, with 8 bases separating them. The CDR3 totals 15 residues. The CDR3 here is CASSLWGRVNTEAFF. The DNA of the CDR3 is TGTGCCAGCAGTTTATGGGGCAGGGTGAACACTGAAGCTTTCTTT.

This clonotype was counted at least ten times. The chain has TRBV20-1 and TRBJ2-7, with D perhaps TRBD2 (5 bases). The CDR3 has 13 amino acids. The V and J ends lost 2 bases and 7 bases respectively, with 15 bases between them. Per the germline V gene, CDR1 is DFQATT and CDR2 is SNEGSKA (reference sequence). This CDR3 reads CSARLGDLREQYF. CDR3 coding DNA: TGCAGTGCTAGATTGGGAGACCTGAGGGAGCAGTACTTC.

The chain is built from TRBV12-3 or TRBV12-4 and TRBJ2-7; 16 positions match TRBD2. After removal of 7 bases from V and 2 bases from J, the junction contained 8 bases not matched to a gene. The CDR3 is made up of 17 amino acids. CDR3 nucleotides: TGTGCCAGCACTCCGGGACTAGCGGGAGGGCCCACCTACGAGCAGTACTTC. Translated: CASTPGLAGGPTYEQYF.

This clonotype has a count of ten or more. The V call is TRBV30, the J call TRBJ2-7, with 7 bases fitting TRBD1. Losses at the gene ends were 3 bases for V and 0 bases for J; bases not matched to a gene: 8. Germline-derived CDR1 and CDR2 are GTSNPN and SVGIG (reference sequence). This CDR3 is 15 amino acids long. CDR3 protein: CAWRDTTGSSYEQYF. The CDR3 coding sequence is TGTGCCTGGAGGGACACGACAGGGTCCTCCTACGAGCAGTACTTC. Drawing the rest from reference TRBV30 and TRBJ2-7, the complete variable domain is SQTIHQWPATLVQPVGSPLSLECTVEGTSNPNLYWYRQAAGRGLQLLFYSVGIGQISSEVPQNLSASRPQDRQFILSSKKLLLSDSGFYLCAWRDTTGSSYEQYFGPGTRLTVT.

This clonotype was observed many times. This sequence joins TRBV30 and TRBJ1-6; 7 bases map to TRBD1. The V gene end was trimmed by 0 bases and the J gene end by 7 bases; junction bases not matched to a gene: 6. The CDR3 length is 15 residues. Germline loops: CDR1 GTSNPN, CDR2 SVGIG (reference sequence). The CDR3 sequence is CAWSVLQGGNSPLHF. The DNA for the CDR3 is TGTGCCTGGAGTGTATTGCAGGGGGGAAATTCACCCCTCCACTTT.

This clonotype occurred many times. The chain employs TRBV7-9 and TRBJ2-5, with 7 bases that match TRBD1. This CDR3 has 13 amino acids. V was clipped by 6 bases and J by 5 bases; unmatched bases: 6. CDR1 and CDR2 from the germline V gene are SEHNR and FQNEAQ (reference sequence). Written as DNA, the CDR3 is TGTGCCAGCAGTAAACAGGGGTGGGAGACCCAGTACTTC. Translation: CASSKQGWETQYF.

In its sample, this clonotype was seen a few times. V and J are TRBV10-3 and TRBJ2-7; D tentatively reads TRBD1 or TRBD2 (6 bases each). Trimming removed 6 bases at V and 0 bases at J, with 18 bases between. Germline-derived CDR1 and CDR2 are ENHRY and SYGVKD. This CDR3 has 16 residues. This chain's CDR3 is CAISQTGGLGSYEQYF. For the CDR3, the DNA is TGTGCCATCAGCCAAACCGGGGGCCTGGGCTCCTACGAGCAGTACTTC.

This clonotype was picked up one time. V and J are TRBV19 and TRBJ2-7; 12 bases match TRBD1. V shed 6 bases, J shed 6 bases, and the junction held 15 bases outside the gene matches. This CDR3 region has 17 residues. From germline, CDR1 is LNHDA and CDR2 SQIVND (reference sequence). For the CDR3, the DNA is TGTGCCAGTAGCTCAGCTGACCCCGGGACAGGGGGCATCGAGCAGTACTTC. Amino acid sequence: CASSSADPGTGGIEQYF.

This clonotype has just a few counts. The J gene is TRBJ1-5, the V gene TRBV20-1; D uncertain. This CDR3 comprises 15 residues. V lost 6 bases and J lost 0, with 15 bases in between. Germline CDR1 is DFQATT and CDR2 is SNEGSKA (reference sequence). The CDR3 loop reads CSASFRGDSNQPQHF. CDR3 nucleotides: TGCAGTGCCTCGTTCCGAGGAGATAGCAATCAGCCCCAGCATTTT.